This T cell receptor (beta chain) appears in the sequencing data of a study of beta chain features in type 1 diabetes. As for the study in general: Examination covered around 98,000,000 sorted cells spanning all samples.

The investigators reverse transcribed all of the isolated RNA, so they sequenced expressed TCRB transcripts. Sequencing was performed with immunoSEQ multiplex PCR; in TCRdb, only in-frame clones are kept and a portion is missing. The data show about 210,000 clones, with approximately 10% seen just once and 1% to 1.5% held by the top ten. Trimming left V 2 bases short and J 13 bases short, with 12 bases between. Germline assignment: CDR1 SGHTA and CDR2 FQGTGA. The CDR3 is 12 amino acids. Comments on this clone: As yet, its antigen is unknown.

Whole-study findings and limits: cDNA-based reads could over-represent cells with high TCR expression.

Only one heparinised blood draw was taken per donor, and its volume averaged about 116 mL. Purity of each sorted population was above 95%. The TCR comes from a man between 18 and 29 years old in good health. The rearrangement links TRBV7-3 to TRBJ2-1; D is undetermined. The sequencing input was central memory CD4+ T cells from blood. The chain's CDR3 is CASSLSSGRQFF. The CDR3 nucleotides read TGTGCCAGCAGCTTATCCTCGGGCCGTCAGTTCTTC.